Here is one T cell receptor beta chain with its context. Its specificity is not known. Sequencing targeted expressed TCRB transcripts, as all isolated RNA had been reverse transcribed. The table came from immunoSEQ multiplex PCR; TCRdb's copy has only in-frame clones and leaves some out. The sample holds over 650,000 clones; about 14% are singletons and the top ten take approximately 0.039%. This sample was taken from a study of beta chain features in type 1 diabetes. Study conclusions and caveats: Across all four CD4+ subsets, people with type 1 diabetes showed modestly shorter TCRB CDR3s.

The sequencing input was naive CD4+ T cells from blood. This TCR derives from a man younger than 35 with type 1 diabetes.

In nucleotides, the CDR3 is TGCGCCAGCAGCCCGGGACAGGGTATCAGTGAAGAGACCCAGTACTTC. This encodes CASSPGQGISEETQYF. The chain is built from TRBV5-1 and TRBJ2-5; 9 bases align to TRBD1. CDR1 and CDR2 from the germline V gene are SGHRS and YFSETQ. The CDR3 totals 16 residues. J lost 3 bases, V lost 4 bases, and 10 bases had no gene match. The entire variable domain, with the rest obtained from reference TRBV5-1 and TRBJ2-5, is as follows: KAGVTQTPRYLIKTRGQQVTLSCSPISGHRSVSWYQQTPGQGLQFLFEYFSETQRNKGNFPGRFSGRQFSNSRSEMNVSTLELGDSALYLCASSPGQGISEETQYFGPGTRLLVL.